Each of the 31 T cell receptor beta chains below was sequenced from the same sample in a study of regulatory T cells in long-lasting Graves disease. Arm-PCR of CDR3 regions and iRepertoire HTBI primers were the basis on which TCR beta libraries were built. TCRdb itself ran the multiplex PCR reads through MiXCR, one entry per CDR3 protein. The sample lists more than 400,000 distinct CDR3 sequences; about a sixth were seen once. Time point specified: newly diagnosed GD, antithyroid drugs for less than 3 months. The TCR library was made from RNA that had been extracted from PBMCs in TRIzol. These data are also associated with another study on T cells in Graves' hyperthyroidism and ophthalmopathy.

Source: peripheral blood mononuclear cells (PBMCs), taken at new diagnosis, from a patient treated with antithyroid drugs. The receptors come from a man in his forties with Graves disease.

This clonotype was observed at least ten times. The chain joins TRBV7-9 to TRBJ2-4, with TRBD2 matching over 14 bases. Germline-derived CDR1 and CDR2 are SEHNR and FQNEAQ (reference sequence). This CDR3 has 19 residues. V shed 5 bases and J 6 bases; nucleotides not matched to a gene: 15. As DNA, the CDR3 is TGTGCCAGCAGCCCTGACAGCCGACTAGCGGGAGGGGCGGGAAACATTCAGTACTTC. Its protein is CASSPDSRLAGGAGNIQYF.

V usage is TRBV7-9 and J usage is TRBJ2-7; 12 bases line up with TRBD2. This CDR3 comprises 16 residues. Unmatched junction bases numbered 5, after V lost 5 bases and J lost 0 bases. CDR1 SEHNR and CDR2 FQNEAQ come from the germline V gene (reference sequence). CDR3 protein: CASSPRLAGDSYEQYF. The DNA for the CDR3 is TGTGCCAGCAGCCCACGACTAGCGGGAGACTCCTACGAGCAGTACTTC.

A word on this clonotype: A much bigger clone sits one base away, suggesting this may be a read error. The chain has TRBV6-2 or TRBV6-3 and TRBJ1-1; D remains ambiguous. CDR1 is MNHEY and CDR2 is SVGEGT in the germline V gene. The CDR3 length is 13 residues. CDR3: CASSYSANTGAFF. The CDR3 nucleotides are TGTGCCAGCAGTTACTCGGCGAACACTGGAGCTTTCTTT.

There are many counts of this clonotype. The chain uses TRBV13 and TRBJ1-1, with 8 bases that match TRBD1. Germline CDR1 and CDR2: PRHDT and FYEKMQ (reference sequence). Losses at the gene ends were 5 bases for V and 7 bases for J; bases not matched to a gene: 3. CDR3 length equals 12 residues. The CDR3 DNA reads as TGTGCCAGCAGCACAGGACAGGGTGAAGCTTTCTTT. Protein product: CASSTGQGEAFF.

This clonotype was detected ten times or more. The genes are TRBV7-9 and TRBJ2-1, with D maybe TRBD2 (5 bases). Per the germline V gene, CDR1 is SEHNR and CDR2 is FQNEAQ (reference sequence). Trimming stripped 3 bases from V and 1 base from J, with 10 bases between. The CDR3 is 15 residues long. As DNA, the CDR3 is TGTGCCAGCAGCTTCGCCGCGGGTTCCTACAATGAGCAGTTCTTC. Encoded protein: CASSFAAGSYNEQFF.

The J gene is TRBJ2-6, the V gene TRBV28, with TRBD1 matching over 8 bases. V lost 8 bases to trimming and J lost 4 bases; unmatched junction nucleotides: 7. This CDR3 has 15 residues. Per the germline V gene, CDR1 is MDHEN and CDR2 is SYDVKM. The CDR3 DNA sequence: TGTGCCAGCTTTCCAGGGGGCTCCGGGGCCAACGTCCTGACTTTC. It yields the protein CASFPGGSGANVLTF.

Points on this clonotype: This likely reflects a read error, since a far larger clone is one base away. The chain recombines TRBV11-2 with TRBJ2-3, with a weak D call TRBD1 (6 bases). The CDR3 runs to 13 residues. Trimming cost V 5 bases and J 4 bases, with 10 bases left between them. CDR1 is SGHAT, CDR2 FQNNGV, per germline. The CDR3 sequence is CASSDRLADTQYF. As DNA, the CDR3 is TGTGCCAGCAGCGACAGGCTCGCAGATACGCAGTATTTT.

This clonotype came up many times. The V gene is TRBV27, the J gene TRBJ2-6; 9 bases agree with TRBD1. Germline assignment: CDR1 MNHEY and CDR2 SMNVEV (reference sequence). The CDR3 is 17 residues long. After removal of 5 bases from V and 1 base from J, the junction contained 6 bases not matched to a gene. The CDR3 here is CASSPRDRASGANVLTF. The CDR3 DNA reads TGTGCCAGCAGTCCCCGGGACAGGGCTTCTGGGGCCAACGTCCTGACTTTC.

The table lists this clonotype with many counts. The chain joins TRBV10-3 to TRBJ1-2; TRBD1 matches 7 bases. The CDR3 loop spans 14 amino acids. The V segment lost 2 bases and the J segment 5 bases; nucleotides outside the gene matches: 5. Germline V gives CDR1 ENHRY, CDR2 SYGVKD. CDR3 bases: TGTGCCATCAGTGAGGACAGGGTATCGTATGGCTACACCTTC. This encodes CAISEDRVSYGYTF.

This clonotype was found many times. This rearrangement joins TRBV5-4 to TRBJ2-5; D is possibly TRBD2 (5 bases). The V and J ends lost 0 bases and 4 bases respectively, with 10 bases between them. The CDR3 runs to 14 residues. Germline CDR1 reads SGHNT; CDR2 reads YYREEE (reference sequence). In DNA form, the CDR3 reads TGTGCCAGCAGCTTGGTAGGAGGTCGAGAGACCCAGTACTTC. It encodes CASSLVGGRETQYF.

Comment on this clonotype: Being one base from a much bigger clone, this may be a read error. The chain employs TRBV12-3 or TRBV12-4 and TRBJ2-1; TRBD2 might be the D (7 bases). The CDR3 sequence is 19 residues long. The CDR3 DNA is TGTGCCAGCAGTTTAATGTGGGGGGCTAGCGGAGAAACCTACAATGAGCGGTTCTTC. This sequence encodes CASSLMWGASGETYNERFF.

With regard to this clonotype: A read error may be the cause here, since a much bigger clone is one base away. The chain carries TRBV20-1 and TRBJ2-1; 11 nucleotides agree with TRBD2. The length of the CDR3 is 14 residues. CDR1 DFQATT and CDR2 SNEGSKA come from the germline V gene (reference sequence). This CDR3 reads CSVRLAGLRYEQFF. DNA for the CDR3: TGCAGTGTTAGACTAGCGGGGCTACGCTACGAGCAGTTCTTC.

This sequence joins TRBV5-1 and TRBJ2-1; D unclear. V was pared by 1 base and J by 7 bases, with 15 bases between. The germline gives CDR1 SGHRS, CDR2 YFSETQ. The CDR3 totals 15 residues. In DNA form, the CDR3 reads TGCGCCAGCAGCTTGTTGGCATCTACCAATAATGAGCAGTTCTTC. Amino acids: CASSLLASTNNEQFF.

This chain connects TRBV12-3 or TRBV12-4 to TRBJ1-2, with unresolved D. V gave up 5 bases and J gave up 7 bases, with 17 bases separating them. This CDR3 has 14 residues. The CDR3 loop reads CASSPSTHSFGYTF. The DNA of the CDR3 is TGTGCCAGCAGTCCCAGTACGCATTCCTTTGGCTACACCTTC.

In this sample, this clonotype turned up a few times. The chain combines TRBV9 with TRBJ2-4, with D uncertain. Trimming shortened V by 2 bases and J by 5 bases, and 11 bases separated the two germline ends. This CDR3 has 14 residues. Germline assignment: CDR1 SGDLS and CDR2 YYNGEE. The CDR3 sequence is CASSVDPLQNIQYF. DNA for the CDR3: TGTGCCAGCAGCGTCGACCCTTTGCAAAACATTCAGTACTTC.

As for this clonotype: This may arise from a read error, as a much more abundant clone is one base away. The rearrangement joins TRBV5-8 to TRBJ2-7, with 16 bases matching TRBD2. V shed 5 bases, J shed 7 bases, and the junction held 18 bases outside the gene matches. Germline-derived CDR1 and CDR2 are SGHTS and YDEGEE. This CDR3 is built from 19 residues. CDR3 bases: TGTGCCAGCAGGCAAACGGGACTAGCGGGAGGGAGCTCCTACAATGAGCAGTACTTC. Its protein product is CASRQTGLAGGSSYNEQYF.

There are many counts of this clonotype. The chain carries TRBV29-1 and TRBJ2-3; 8 bases align to TRBD2. The CDR3 consists of 15 residues. The germline CDR1 and CDR2 sequences are SQVTM and ANQGSEA. The V and J ends lost 3 bases and 1 base, in that order; junction bases with no gene match: 6. The chain's CDR3 is CSVDGGGIGTDTQYF. CDR3 nucleotide sequence: TGCAGCGTTGACGGGGGGGGCATTGGCACAGATACGCAGTATTTT.

The table lists this clonotype with many counts. V and J are TRBV7-9 and TRBJ2-7, with TRBD1 matching 11 bases. CDR3 size: 15 residues. Germline CDR1 and CDR2: SEHNR and FQNEAQ (reference sequence). V was clipped by 5 bases and J by 4 bases; unmatched bases: 7. The CDR3 loop is CASSPPGQGGYEQYF. For the CDR3, the DNA is TGTGCCAGCAGCCCCCCGGGACAGGGGGGATACGAGCAGTACTTC.

V is TRBV25-1 and J is TRBJ1-5; D might be TRBD1 (6 bases). V was cut by 6 bases and J by 10 bases, with 13 bases left in between. Germline assignment: CDR1 MGHDK and CDR2 SYGVNS. CDR3 length: 12 amino acids. CDR3 in amino acids: CASRTGLGPQHF. In nucleotides, the CDR3 is TGTGCCAGCAGAACAGGGCTGGGACCCCAGCATTTT.

This clonotype has ten or more counts. The V call is TRBV12-3 or TRBV12-4, the J call TRBJ2-5; the D gene is possibly TRBD2 (6 bases). V gave up 6 bases and J gave up 4 bases, with 12 bases separating them. The length of the CDR3 is 13 residues. The CDR3, as DNA: TGTGCCAGCAGCTTGGGGGGTCCAGAGACCCAGTACTTC. Translating it yields CASSLGGPETQYF.

This clonotype was seen at least ten times. The J gene is TRBJ2-7, the V gene TRBV7-2; D possibly corresponds to TRBD2 (6 bases). The germline V and J ends were trimmed by 5 bases and 0 bases, with 17 bases remaining between them. This CDR3 has 16 amino acids. CDR1 is SGHTA and CDR2 is FQGNSA in the germline V gene. CDR3 coding DNA: TGTGCCAGCAGCCCCCGGGAGTCCAGTCCCTCCTACGAGCAGTACTTC. Amino acids: CASSPRESSPSYEQYF.

The chain employs TRBV29-1 and TRBJ2-1; unclear D gene. The CDR3 has 14 residues. The germline V and J ends were trimmed by 2 bases and 8 bases, with 16 bases remaining between them. The germline CDR1 and CDR2 sequences are SQVTM and ANQGSEA. The CDR3 here is CSVEPPYHRDEQFF. For the CDR3, the DNA is TGCAGCGTTGAACCACCCTATCACCGCGATGAGCAGTTCTTC.

Concerning this clonotype: An end of the junction does not agree with germline; a read error may underlie this. CDR3 DNA sequence: TGTGCCAGCGGCTACCGGGACAGAGAAAAACTGTCTTTT. This translates into CASGYRDREKLSF. The J gene is TRBJ1-4, the V gene TRBV28; TRBD1 aligns across 7 bases. The CDR3 is 13 amino acids. The germline V gene has CDR1 MDHEN and CDR2 SYDVKM.

This clonotype was seen a handful of times. The V and J genes are TRBV6-1 and TRBJ1-5; no clear D. Germline CDR1 and CDR2: MNHNS and SASEGT. The CDR3 consists of 16 residues. V dropped 0 bases and J dropped 0 bases, with 9 bases sitting between them. CDR3 DNA sequence: TGTGCCAGCAGTGAAGCTTCGGGGTTTAGCAATCAGCCCCAGCATTTT. It specifies CASSEASGFSNQPQHF.

Concerning this clonotype: This is likely an artifact of a read error, given a far larger clone one base away. The rearrangement joins TRBV28 to TRBJ2-1; 9 positions agree with TRBD2. J lost 11 bases, V lost 8 bases, and 19 bases had no gene match. This CDR3 has 16 amino acids. In germline, CDR1 is MDHEN, CDR2 SYDVKM. This CDR3 is CASESVAGGPGNKQFF. In DNA form, the CDR3 reads TGTGCCAGCGAGTCCGTTGCGGGAGGGCCCGGTAATAAGCAGTTCTTC.

This clonotype turned up a few times. The chain links TRBV29-1 to TRBJ1-1, with D hard to call. Germline V gives CDR1 SQVTM, CDR2 ANQGSEA. The V gene lost 7 bases and the J gene lost 0 bases, with 12 bases spanning the gap. The CDR3 totals 13 residues. The CDR3 reads CSAKQIMNTEAFF. In DNA, the CDR3 is TGCAGCGCCAAACAGATAATGAACACTGAAGCTTTCTTT.

There are a few counts of this clonotype. The rearrangement links TRBV2 to TRBJ1-2; no clear D gene. The germline V and J ends were trimmed by 7 bases and 3 bases, with 15 bases remaining between them. Germline values: CDR1 SNHLY, CDR2 FYNNEI. The CDR3 sequence is 14 residues long. The CDR3 region is CASTRSPRDYGYTF. CDR3 DNA sequence: TGTGCCAGCACTAGGTCTCCCCGGGACTATGGCTACACCTTC.

This clonotype was detected a few times. The chain has TRBV25-1 and TRBJ2-7, with D possibly TRBD1 on 6 matching bases. The CDR3 length is 14 residues. Germline CDR1 is MGHDK and CDR2 is SYGVNS. The V end was cut by 5 bases, the J end by 5 bases, with 16 bases between. The CDR3 reads CASSSLDRLNEQYF. CDR3 DNA sequence: TGTGCCAGCAGTTCCCTGGACAGACTCAACGAGCAGTACTTC.

The sample holds a few counts of this clonotype. The rearrangement links TRBV12-5 to TRBJ2-2; 8 bases align to TRBD1. The V gene's germline CDR1 is LGHNT and CDR2 FRNRAP. CDR3 length equals 16 residues. With 6 bases clipped from V and 0 bases from J, the junction kept 6 bases outside the gene matches. Written as DNA, the CDR3 is TGTGCTAGTGGCCCGCCGGGACAGGCGAACACCGGGGAGCTGTTTTTT. Its translation is CASGPPGQANTGELFF.

This clonotype came up once. Since a much larger clone is just one base distant, this may be a read error. The chain employs TRBV27 and TRBJ1-2; D gene unclear. Germline V gene sequence: CDR1 MNHEY, CDR2 SMNVEV (reference sequence). Trimming stripped 2 bases from V and 0 bases from J, with 13 bases between. This CDR3 contains 16 residues. This CDR3 reads CASSLVGKSANYGYTF. CDR3 bases: TGTGCCAGCAGTTTAGTTGGGAAAAGCGCTAACTATGGCTACACCTTC.

As for this clonotype: A much larger clone is a single base away; this may be a read error. This rearrangement joins TRBV2 to TRBJ2-5; D gene ambiguous. The CDR3 contains 8 residues. The germline V gene encodes CDR1 SNHLY and CDR2 FYNNEI. CDR3 DNA sequence: TGTGCCAGCAATGGCCAGTGCTTC. It yields the protein CASNGQCF.